This T cell receptor beta chain was captured in a study of post-analysis software for immune sequencing data. Study-level information: There were relapsing-remitting, secondary progressive and progressive-relapsing multiple sclerosis among the disease courses included. Overall study results and limits: With TRBV5-6, TRBV5-1 and TRBV20-1 included, several TRBV segments were more frequent in patients than in controls. Significantly lower normalized Chao1 diversity was found in patients with multiple sclerosis relative to controls. The authors found that F measure strongly co-clustered same-batch samples.

CDR1 is LGHNA and CDR2 is YSLEER in the germline V gene. The trim removed 0 bases at V and 2 bases at J, leaving 4 bases unmatched. CDR3 length equals 15 residues. As concerns this clonotype: Its antigen is not identified.

The authors incorporated unique molecular identifiers into the TCR beta cDNA libraries. Input populations of about 1 to 11 million T cells gave rise to some 500,000 cDNA molecules. Via MiXCR, TCRdb re-called the PCR reads, giving one row per CDR3 protein. This table holds 400,000 to 500,000 distinct CDR3 sequences, 35% to 45% found once. This receptor was taken from a girl aged 2 to 10 with multiple sclerosis. The sample consisted of blood. The chain carries TRBV4-3 and TRBJ2-7; 7 nucleotides agree with TRBD1. The CDR3 sequence is CASSQEATGPYEQYF. The CDR3 DNA follows: TGCGCCAGCAGCCAAGAGGCGACAGGGCCCTACGAGCAGTACTTC.